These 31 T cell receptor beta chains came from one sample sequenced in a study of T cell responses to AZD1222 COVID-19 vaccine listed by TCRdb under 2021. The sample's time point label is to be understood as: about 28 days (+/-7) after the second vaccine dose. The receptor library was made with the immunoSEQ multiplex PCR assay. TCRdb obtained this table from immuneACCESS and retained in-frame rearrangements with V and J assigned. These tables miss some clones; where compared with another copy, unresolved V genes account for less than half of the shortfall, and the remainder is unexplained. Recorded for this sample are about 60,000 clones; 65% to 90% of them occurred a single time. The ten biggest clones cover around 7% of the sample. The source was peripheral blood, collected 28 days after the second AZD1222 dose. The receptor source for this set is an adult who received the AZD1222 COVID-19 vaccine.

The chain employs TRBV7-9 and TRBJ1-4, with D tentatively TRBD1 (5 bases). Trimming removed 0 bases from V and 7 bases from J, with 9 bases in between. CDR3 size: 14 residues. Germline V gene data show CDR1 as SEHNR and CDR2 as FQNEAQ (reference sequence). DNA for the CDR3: TGTGCCAGCAGCTTAGCAGGGGACGGTGAAAAACTGTTTTTT. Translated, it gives CASSLAGDGEKLFF.

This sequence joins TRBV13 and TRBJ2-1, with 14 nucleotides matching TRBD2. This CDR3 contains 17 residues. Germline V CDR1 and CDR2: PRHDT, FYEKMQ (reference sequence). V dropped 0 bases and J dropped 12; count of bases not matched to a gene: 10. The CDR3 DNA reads TGTGCCAGCAGCTTAGGCCTGTTAGGGGGGACTAGCGGGAGGCAGTTCTTC. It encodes CASSLGLLGGTSGRQFF.

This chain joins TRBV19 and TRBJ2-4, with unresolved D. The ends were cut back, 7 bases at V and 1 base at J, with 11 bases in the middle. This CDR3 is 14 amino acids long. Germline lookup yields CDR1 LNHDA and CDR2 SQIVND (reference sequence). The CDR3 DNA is TGTGCCAGTAACCAGGTGGGGGCCAAAAACATTCAGTACTTC. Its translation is CASNQVGAKNIQYF.

CDR3 in DNA: TGCGCCAGCAGCAGCCCGGGTAGGGAGCATGGCTACACCTTC. Translating gives CASSSPGREHGYTF. The V call is TRBV5-1, the J call TRBJ1-2; D unresolved. The CDR3 is made up of 14 amino acids. V was pared by 4 bases and J by 6 bases, with 16 bases between. CDR1 is SGHRS, CDR2 YFSETQ, per germline.

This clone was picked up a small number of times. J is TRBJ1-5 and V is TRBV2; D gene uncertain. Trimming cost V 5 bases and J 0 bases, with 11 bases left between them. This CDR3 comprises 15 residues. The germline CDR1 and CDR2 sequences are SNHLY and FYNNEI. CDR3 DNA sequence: TGTGCCAGCAGTCCGCGAGACCCTAGCAATCAGCCCCAGCATTTT. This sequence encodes CASSPRDPSNQPQHF.

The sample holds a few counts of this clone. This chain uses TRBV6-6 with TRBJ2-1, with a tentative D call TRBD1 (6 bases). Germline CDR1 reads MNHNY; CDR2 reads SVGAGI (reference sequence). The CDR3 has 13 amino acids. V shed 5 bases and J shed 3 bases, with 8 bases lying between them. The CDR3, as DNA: TGTGCCAGCAGTCAGGACAGCTACAATGAGCAGTTCTTC. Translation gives CASSQDSYNEQFF.

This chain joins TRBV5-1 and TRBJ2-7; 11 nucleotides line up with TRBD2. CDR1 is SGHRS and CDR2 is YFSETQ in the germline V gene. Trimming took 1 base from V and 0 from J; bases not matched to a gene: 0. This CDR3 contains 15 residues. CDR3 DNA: TGCGCCAGCAGCTTGACTAGCGGGAGCTCCTACGAGCAGTACTTC. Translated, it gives CASSLTSGSSYEQYF.

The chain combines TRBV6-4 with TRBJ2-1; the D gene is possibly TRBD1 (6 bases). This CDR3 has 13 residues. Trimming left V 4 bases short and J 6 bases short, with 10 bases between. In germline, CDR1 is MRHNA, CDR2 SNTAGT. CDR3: CASSVTGRNEQFF. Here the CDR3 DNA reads TGTGCCAGCAGTGTCACAGGGCGCAATGAGCAGTTCTTC.

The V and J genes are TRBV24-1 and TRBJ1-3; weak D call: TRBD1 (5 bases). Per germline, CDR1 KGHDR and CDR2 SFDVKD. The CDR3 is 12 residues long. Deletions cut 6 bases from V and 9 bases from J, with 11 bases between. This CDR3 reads CATSPRDGTIYF. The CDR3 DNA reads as TGTGCCACCAGTCCCCGGGACGGCACCATATATTTT.

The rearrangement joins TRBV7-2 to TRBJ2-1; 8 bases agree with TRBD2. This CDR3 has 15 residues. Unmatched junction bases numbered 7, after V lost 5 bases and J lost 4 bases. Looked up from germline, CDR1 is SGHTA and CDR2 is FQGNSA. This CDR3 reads CASSPSAGEYNEQFF. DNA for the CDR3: TGTGCCAGCAGCCCGTCAGCGGGGGAGTACAATGAGCAGTTCTTC.

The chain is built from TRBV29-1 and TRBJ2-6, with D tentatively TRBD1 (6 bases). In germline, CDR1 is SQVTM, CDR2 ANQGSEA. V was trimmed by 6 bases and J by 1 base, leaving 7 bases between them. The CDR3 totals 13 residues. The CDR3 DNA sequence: TGCAGCGTGACAGGTTCTGGGGCCAACGTCCTGACTTTC. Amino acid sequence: CSVTGSGANVLTF.

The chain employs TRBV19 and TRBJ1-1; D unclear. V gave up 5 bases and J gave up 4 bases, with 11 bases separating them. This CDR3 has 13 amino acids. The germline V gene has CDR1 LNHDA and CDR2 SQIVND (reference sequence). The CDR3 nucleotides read TGTGCCAGTAGTTTCGGGGTGGGCACTGAAGCTTTCTTT. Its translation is CASSFGVGTEAFF.

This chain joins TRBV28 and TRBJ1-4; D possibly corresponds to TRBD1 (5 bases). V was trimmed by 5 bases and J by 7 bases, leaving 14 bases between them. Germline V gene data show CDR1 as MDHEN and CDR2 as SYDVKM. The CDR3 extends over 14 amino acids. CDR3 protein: CASSPGDSPEKLFF. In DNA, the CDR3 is TGTGCCAGCAGTCCCGGGGACTCTCCTGAAAAACTGTTTTTT.

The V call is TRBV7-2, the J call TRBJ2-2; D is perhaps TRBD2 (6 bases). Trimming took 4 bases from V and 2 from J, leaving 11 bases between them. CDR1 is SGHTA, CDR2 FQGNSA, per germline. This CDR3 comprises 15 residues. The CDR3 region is CASSYRDFNTGELFF. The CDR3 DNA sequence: TGTGCCAGCAGCTACCGGGACTTTAACACCGGGGAGCTGTTTTTT. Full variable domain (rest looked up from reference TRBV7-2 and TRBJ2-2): GAGVSQSPSNKVTEKGKDVELRCDPISGHTALYWYRQSLGQGLEFLIYFQGNSAPDKSGLPSDRFSAERTGGSVSTLTIQRTQQEDSAVYLCASSYRDFNTGELFFGEGSRLTVL.

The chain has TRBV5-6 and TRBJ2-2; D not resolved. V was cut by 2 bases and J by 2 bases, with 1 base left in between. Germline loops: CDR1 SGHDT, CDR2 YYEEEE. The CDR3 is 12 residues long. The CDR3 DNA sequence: TGTGCCAGCAGCTTAAACACCGGGGAGCTGTTTTTT. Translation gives CASSLNTGELFF.

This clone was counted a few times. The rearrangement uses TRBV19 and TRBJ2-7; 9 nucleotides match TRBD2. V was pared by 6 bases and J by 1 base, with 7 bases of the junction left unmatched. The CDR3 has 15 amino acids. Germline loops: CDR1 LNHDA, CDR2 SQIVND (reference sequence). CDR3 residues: CASRRLADASYEQYF. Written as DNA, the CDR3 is TGTGCCAGTAGGCGACTAGCGGACGCTTCCTACGAGCAGTACTTC.

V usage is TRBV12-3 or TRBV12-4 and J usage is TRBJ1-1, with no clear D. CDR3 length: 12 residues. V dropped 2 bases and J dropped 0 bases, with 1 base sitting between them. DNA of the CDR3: TGTGCCAGCAGTTTATTGAACACTGAAGCTTTCTTT. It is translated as CASSLLNTEAFF.

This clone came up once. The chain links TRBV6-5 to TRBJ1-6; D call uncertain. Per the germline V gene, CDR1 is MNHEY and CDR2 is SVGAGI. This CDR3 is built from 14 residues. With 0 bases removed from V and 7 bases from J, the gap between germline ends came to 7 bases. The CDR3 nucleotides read TGTGCCAGCAGTTACTCGGGCCAAAATTCACCCCTCCACTTT. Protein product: CASSYSGQNSPLHF.

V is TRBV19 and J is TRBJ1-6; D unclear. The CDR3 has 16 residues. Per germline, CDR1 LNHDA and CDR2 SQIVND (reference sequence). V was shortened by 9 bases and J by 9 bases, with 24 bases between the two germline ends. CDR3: CASTYGRSGAGSPLHF. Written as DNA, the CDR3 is TGTGCCAGCACCTATGGGAGGTCAGGCGCGGGTTCACCCCTCCACTTT.

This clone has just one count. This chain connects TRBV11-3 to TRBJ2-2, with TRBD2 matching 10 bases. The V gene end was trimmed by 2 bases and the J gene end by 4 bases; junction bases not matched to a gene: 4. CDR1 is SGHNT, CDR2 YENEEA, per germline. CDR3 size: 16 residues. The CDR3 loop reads CASSLSSGSPTGELFF. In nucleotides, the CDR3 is TGTGCCAGCAGCTTATCTAGCGGGAGTCCCACCGGGGAGCTGTTTTTT.

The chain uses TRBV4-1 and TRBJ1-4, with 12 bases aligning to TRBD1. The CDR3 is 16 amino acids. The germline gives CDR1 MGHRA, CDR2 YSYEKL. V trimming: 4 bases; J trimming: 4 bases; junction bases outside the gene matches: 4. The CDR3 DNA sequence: TGCGCCAGCAGCCGGGGACAGGGGGCCTTTAATGAAAAACTGTTTTTT. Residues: CASSRGQGAFNEKLFF.

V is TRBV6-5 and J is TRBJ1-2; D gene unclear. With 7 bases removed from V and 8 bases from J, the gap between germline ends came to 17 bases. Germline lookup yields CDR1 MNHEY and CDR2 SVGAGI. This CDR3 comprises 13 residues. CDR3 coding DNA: TGTGCCAGCAACGACCAGCTCTTGGGGGGCTACACCTTC. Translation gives CASNDQLLGGYTF.

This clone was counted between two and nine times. CDR3 sequence: CASSLASRPGRLDYEQYF. The CDR3 bases are TGTGCCAGCAGCTTAGCTTCCCGGCCAGGGCGGTTGGACTACGAGCAGTACTTC. The chain recombines TRBV7-9 with TRBJ2-7; D is perhaps TRBD1 (5 bases). Trimming pared 0 bases from V and 3 bases from J, leaving 21 bases between. The germline gives CDR1 SEHNR, CDR2 FQNEAQ (reference sequence). The CDR3 consists of 18 residues.

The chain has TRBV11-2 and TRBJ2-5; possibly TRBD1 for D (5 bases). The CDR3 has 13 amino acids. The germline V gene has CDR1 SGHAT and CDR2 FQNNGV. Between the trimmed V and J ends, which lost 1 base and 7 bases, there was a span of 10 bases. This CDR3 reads CASSLAGQVTQYF. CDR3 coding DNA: TGTGCCAGCAGCTTAGCAGGGCAGGTGACCCAGTACTTC.

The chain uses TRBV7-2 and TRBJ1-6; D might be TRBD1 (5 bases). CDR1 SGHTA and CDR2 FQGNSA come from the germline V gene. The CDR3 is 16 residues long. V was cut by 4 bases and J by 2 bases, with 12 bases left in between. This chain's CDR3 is CASSYRLSAYNSPLHF. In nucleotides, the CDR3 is TGTGCCAGCAGCTACAGGTTGAGCGCCTATAATTCACCCCTCCACTTT.

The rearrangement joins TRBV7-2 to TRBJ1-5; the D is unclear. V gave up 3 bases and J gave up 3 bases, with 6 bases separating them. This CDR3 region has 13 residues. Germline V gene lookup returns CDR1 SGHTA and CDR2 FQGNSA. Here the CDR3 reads CASSFFDNQPQHF. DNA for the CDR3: TGTGCCAGCAGCTTCTTTGACAATCAGCCCCAGCATTTT.

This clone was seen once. For the CDR3, the DNA is TGTGCCAGCAGGGATCGGGGGGAGGGCTACAATGAGCAGTTCTTC. Its protein is CASRDRGEGYNEQFF. This rearrangement joins TRBV25-1 to TRBJ2-1; 7 nucleotides agree with TRBD2. The junction had 8 bases not matched to a gene; V was cut back by 6 bases and J by 3 bases. The CDR3 loop spans 15 amino acids. Germline CDR1 and CDR2: MGHDK and SYGVNS.

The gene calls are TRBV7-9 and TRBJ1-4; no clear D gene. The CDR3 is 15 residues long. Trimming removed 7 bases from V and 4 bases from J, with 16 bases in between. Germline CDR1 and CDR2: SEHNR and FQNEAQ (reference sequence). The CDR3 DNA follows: TGTGCCAGCACACAGTCCCTCGCCCTTAATGAAAAACTGTTTTTT. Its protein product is CASTQSLALNEKLFF.

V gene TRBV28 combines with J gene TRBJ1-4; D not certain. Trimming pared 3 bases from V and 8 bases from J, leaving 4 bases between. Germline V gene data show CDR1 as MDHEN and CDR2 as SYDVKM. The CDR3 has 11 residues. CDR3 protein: CASSFWEKLFF. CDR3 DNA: TGTGCCAGCAGTTTTTGGGAAAAACTGTTTTTT. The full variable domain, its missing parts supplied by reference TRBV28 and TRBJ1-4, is DVKVTQSSRYLVKRTGEKVFLECVQDMDHENMFWYRQDPGLGLRLIYFSYDVKMKEKGDIPEGYSVSREKKERFSLILESASTNQTSMYLCASSFWEKLFFGSGTQLSVL.

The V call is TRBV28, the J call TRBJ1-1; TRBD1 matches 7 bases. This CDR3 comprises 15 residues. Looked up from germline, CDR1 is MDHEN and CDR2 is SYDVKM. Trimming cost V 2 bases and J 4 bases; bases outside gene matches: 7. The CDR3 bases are TGTGCCAGCAGTTTAGGGGTAGGGGGCATCACTGAAGCTTTCTTT. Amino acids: CASSLGVGGITEAFF.

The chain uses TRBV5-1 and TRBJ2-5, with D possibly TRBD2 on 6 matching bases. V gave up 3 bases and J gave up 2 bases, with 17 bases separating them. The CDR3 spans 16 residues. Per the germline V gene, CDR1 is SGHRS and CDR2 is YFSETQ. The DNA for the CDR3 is TGCGCCAGCAGCTGGGGTCTTAGCGGCAAACAAGAGACCCAGTACTTC. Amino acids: CASSWGLSGKQETQYF.